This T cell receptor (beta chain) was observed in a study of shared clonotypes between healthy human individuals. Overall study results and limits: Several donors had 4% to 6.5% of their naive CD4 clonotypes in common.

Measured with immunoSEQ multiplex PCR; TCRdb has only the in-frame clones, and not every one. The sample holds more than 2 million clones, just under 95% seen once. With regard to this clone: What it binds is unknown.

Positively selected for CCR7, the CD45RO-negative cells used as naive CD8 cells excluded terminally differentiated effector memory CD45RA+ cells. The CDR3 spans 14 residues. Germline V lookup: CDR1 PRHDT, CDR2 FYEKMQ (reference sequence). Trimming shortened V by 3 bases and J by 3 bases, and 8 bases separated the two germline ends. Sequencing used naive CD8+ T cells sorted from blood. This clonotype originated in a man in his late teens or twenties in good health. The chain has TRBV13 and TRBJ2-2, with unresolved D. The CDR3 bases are TGTGCCAGCAGCTTTTCGCTGTACACCGGGGAGCTGTTTTTT. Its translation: CASSFSLYTGELFF.